Below are 13 T cell receptor beta chains sequenced from a single sample in a study of Graves' ophthalmopathy and Graves' hyperthyroidism. TCR beta CDR3 amplification used RNA transcripts. First-round RT-PCR employed HTBI primers, with a second-round multiplex PCR after it. TCRdb called the multiplex PCR reads again in MiXCR, with one record for every CDR3 protein. The profile shows roughly 160,000 distinct CDR3 sequences, approximately 40% of them singletons. Material for sequencing was peripheral blood. These receptor sequences come from a man younger than 40 with Graves' ophthalmopathy.

This clonotype was counted ten times or more. The chain carries TRBV20-1 and TRBJ1-5; D is undetermined. The germline V gene has CDR1 DFQATT and CDR2 SNEGSKA (reference sequence). The V and J ends lost 2 bases and 1 base respectively, with 12 bases between them. This CDR3 has 15 residues. The CDR3 loop is CSARTRRLSNQPQHF. The CDR3 DNA follows: TGCAGTGCTAGAACGAGGAGGCTAAGCAATCAGCCCCAGCATTTT.

The genes are TRBV7-8 and TRBJ2-6; D might be TRBD1 (5 bases). Germline V gene sequence: CDR1 SGHVS, CDR2 FQNEAQ. The ends were cut back, 5 bases at V and 7 bases at J, with 15 bases in the middle. CDR3 length: 15 residues. DNA for the CDR3: TGTGCCAGCAGCCGGACAAGAGGTGGTGCCAACGTCCTGACTTTC. Amino acid sequence: CASSRTRGGANVLTF.

This clonotype was observed a few times. The rearrangement uses TRBV7-2 and TRBJ2-7; maybe TRBD2 (5 bases). The V end lost 2 bases, the J end lost 6 bases, and 17 bases lay between the germline ends. The germline CDR1 and CDR2 sequences are SGHTA and FQGNSA. This CDR3 is built from 15 residues. CDR3 residues: CASSLFFGSEGEQYF. In nucleotides, the CDR3 is TGTGCCAGCAGCTTATTTTTCGGTAGCGAGGGCGAGCAGTACTTC.

The chain couples TRBV2 to TRBJ2-5; 7 nucleotides align to TRBD1. In germline, CDR1 is SNHLY, CDR2 FYNNEI. The CDR3 has 13 residues. V was pared by 6 bases and J by 4 bases, with 5 bases of the junction left unmatched. For the CDR3, the DNA is TGTGCCAGCAGGCTAGACAGGGCAGAGACCCAGTACTTC. This encodes CASRLDRAETQYF.

Ten or more counts support this clonotype. The chain is built from TRBV5-1 and TRBJ2-6; D remains ambiguous. The germline CDR1 and CDR2 sequences are SGHRS and YFSETQ. The CDR3 contains 14 residues. V lost 3 bases and J 0 bases, leaving 4 bases between the germline ends. In DNA form, the CDR3 reads TGCGCCAGCAGCTCCAGCTCTGGGGCCAACGTCCTGACTTTC. It specifies CASSSSSGANVLTF.

This clonotype showed up just once. This CDR3 reads CASTGTGSVLPNYYEQYF. CDR3 DNA sequence: TGTGCCAGCACCGGGACAGGCTCTGTTCTCCCTAATTACTACGAGCAGTACTTC. The V and J genes are TRBV12-3 or TRBV12-4 and TRBJ2-7; 8 nucleotides match TRBD1. The V segment lost 7 bases and the J segment 3 bases; nucleotides outside the gene matches: 20. This CDR3 has 18 residues.

This clonotype was counted many times. The chain recombines TRBV10-3 with TRBJ2-7, with D maybe TRBD2 (6 bases). The CDR3 sequence is 12 residues long. The germline V gene has CDR1 ENHRY and CDR2 SYGVKD. Deletions cut 11 bases from V and 2 bases from J, with 13 bases between. The CDR3 DNA is TGTGCCTCCGGGACTCCAGCCTACGAGCAGTACTTC. This encodes CASGTPAYEQYF.

This chain uses TRBV12-3 or TRBV12-4 with TRBJ1-5; no clear D gene. V lost 8 bases and J lost 5, with 10 bases in between. The CDR3 spans 12 residues. The CDR3 is CASGLGDQPQHF. As DNA, the CDR3 is TGTGCCAGCGGTCTCGGGGATCAGCCCCAGCATTTT.

The chain recombines TRBV7-8 with TRBJ2-2; D unclear. V shed 5 bases and J shed 8 bases, with 18 bases lying between them. Per germline, CDR1 SGHVS and CDR2 FQNEAQ. The CDR3 runs to 15 residues. The CDR3 DNA reads as TGTGCCAGCAGCCAAACCCCCCAACCTGGAGGGGAGCTGTTTTTT. Translated: CASSQTPQPGGELFF. Based on the CDR3 plus reference TRBV7-8 and TRBJ2-2, the full variable domain is GAGVSQSPRYKVAKRGQDVALRCDPISGHVSLFWYQQALGQGPEFLTYFQNEAQLDKSGLPSDRFFAERPEGSVSTLKIQRTQQEDSAVYLCASSQTPQPGGELFFGEGSRLTVL.

This clonotype has ten or more counts. The chain links TRBV6-1 to TRBJ1-1, with 7 bases fitting TRBD1. This CDR3 region has 14 residues. V was clipped by 3 bases and J by 5 bases; unmatched bases: 6. CDR1 and CDR2 from the germline V gene are MNHNS and SASEGT. Here the CDR3 DNA reads TGTGCCAGCAGTGACAGAGGGGGCGATACTGAAGCTTTCTTT. This translates into CASSDRGGDTEAFF.

This clonotype appeared many times. The chain carries TRBV19 and TRBJ2-7; 8 bases are a match to TRBD1. CDR3 length: 16 residues. From germline, CDR1 is LNHDA and CDR2 SQIVND (reference sequence). The V segment lost 5 bases and the J segment 5 bases; nucleotides outside the gene matches: 14. CDR3 in amino acids: CASSGVLGQAPNEQYF. The CDR3 region has the DNA TGTGCCAGTAGTGGGGTCCTGGGACAGGCTCCCAACGAGCAGTACTTC.

This chain joins TRBV28 and TRBJ1-1, with TRBD1 as a possible D gene (5 bases). Trimming removed 2 bases at V and 4 bases at J, with 14 bases between. From germline, CDR1 is MDHEN and CDR2 SYDVKM. This CDR3 is 15 amino acids long. In DNA form, the CDR3 reads TGTGCCAGCAGTTTACTCGACGGGGGAATCACTGAAGCTTTCTTT. This translates into CASSLLDGGITEAFF. Supplemented by reference TRBV28 and TRBJ1-1, the full variable domain reads DVKVTQSSRYLVKRTGEKVFLECVQDMDHENMFWYRQDPGLGLRLIYFSYDVKMKEKGDIPEGYSVSREKKERFSLILESASTNQTSMYLCASSLLDGGITEAFFGQGTRLTVV.

This clonotype has only one observation. The chain uses TRBV30 and TRBJ1-5; D is unresolved. Trimming pared 1 base from V and 7 bases from J, leaving 11 bases between. From germline, CDR1 is GTSNPN and CDR2 SVGIG (reference sequence). This CDR3 is built from 13 residues. CDR3 sequence (DNA): TGTGCCTGGAGTGGGGGTTTCGGGCAGCCCCAGCATTTT. Translated: CAWSGGFGQPQHF.